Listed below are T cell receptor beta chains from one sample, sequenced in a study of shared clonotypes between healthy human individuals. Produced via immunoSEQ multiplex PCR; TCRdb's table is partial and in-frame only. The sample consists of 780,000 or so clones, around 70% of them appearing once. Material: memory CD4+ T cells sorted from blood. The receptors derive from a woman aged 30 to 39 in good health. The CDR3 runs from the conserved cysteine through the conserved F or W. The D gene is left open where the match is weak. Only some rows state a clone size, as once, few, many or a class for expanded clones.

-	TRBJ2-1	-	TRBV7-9	CASSLSGPYNEQFF	TGTGCCAGCAGCTTATCTGGGCCCTACAATGAGCAGTTCTTC
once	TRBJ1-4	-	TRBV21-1	CASSNGQIATNEKLFF	TGTGCCAGCAGCAACGGCCAGATTGCAACTAATGAAAAACTGTTTTTT
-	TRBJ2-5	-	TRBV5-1	CASTNQETQYF	TGCGCCAGCACCAACCAAGAGACCCAGTACTTC
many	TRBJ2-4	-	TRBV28	CASSLPSGAKNIQYF	TGTGCCAGCAGTTTACCTTCGGGGGCCAAAAACATTCAGTACTTC
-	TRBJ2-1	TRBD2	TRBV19	CASSTSGLLANEQFF	TGTGCCAGTTCGACTAGCGGGTTGTTGGCTAATGAGCAGTTCTTC
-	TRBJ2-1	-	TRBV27	CASSGPGKWEQFF	TGTGCCAGCAGTGGGCCAGGGAAGTGGGAGCAGTTCTTC
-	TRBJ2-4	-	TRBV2	CASKLGTHGGDIQYF	TGTGCCAGCAAGCTAGGGACACACGGCGGGGACATTCAGTACTTC
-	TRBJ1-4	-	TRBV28	CASQRVIGKLFF	TGTGCCAGCCAGCGTGTTATAGGAAAACTGTTTTTT
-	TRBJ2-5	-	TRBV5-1	CASSLGALGSETQYF	TGCGCCAGCAGCTTGGGGGCCCTTGGGTCGGAGACCCAGTACTTC
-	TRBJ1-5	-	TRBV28	CASSLVGGTGKWQPQHF	TGTGCCAGCAGTTTAGTAGGGGGGACGGGGAAATGGCAGCCCCAGCATTTT
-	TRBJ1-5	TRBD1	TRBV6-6	CASTTGTDNQPQHF	TGTGCCAGCACTACCGGGACAGACAATCAGCCCCAGCATTTT